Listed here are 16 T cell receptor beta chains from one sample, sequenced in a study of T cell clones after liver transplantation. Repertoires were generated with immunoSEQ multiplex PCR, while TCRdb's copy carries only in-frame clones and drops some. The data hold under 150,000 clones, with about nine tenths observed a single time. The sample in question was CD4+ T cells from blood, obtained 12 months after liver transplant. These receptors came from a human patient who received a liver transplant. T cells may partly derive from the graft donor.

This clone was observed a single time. The CDR3 DNA follows: TGCGCCAGCAGCCCGGACGGGACTAATCAGCCCCAGCATTTT. It encodes CASSPDGTNQPQHF. The chain carries TRBV5-1 and TRBJ1-5; perhaps TRBD1 as D (5 bases). CDR3 length equals 14 residues. Germline V gene sequence: CDR1 SGHRS, CDR2 YFSETQ. Trimming pared 4 bases from V and 4 bases from J, leaving 12 bases between.

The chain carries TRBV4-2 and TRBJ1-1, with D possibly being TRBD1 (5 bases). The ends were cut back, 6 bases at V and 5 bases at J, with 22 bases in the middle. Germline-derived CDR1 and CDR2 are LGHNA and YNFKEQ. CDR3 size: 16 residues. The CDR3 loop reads CASSARDGRGRTEAFF. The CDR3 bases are TGTGCCAGCAGTGCCCGGGACGGTCGGGGAAGAACTGAAGCTTTCTTT.

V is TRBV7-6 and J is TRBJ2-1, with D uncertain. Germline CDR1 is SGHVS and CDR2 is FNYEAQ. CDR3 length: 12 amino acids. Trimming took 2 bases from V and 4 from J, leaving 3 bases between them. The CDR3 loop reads CASSLQYNEQFF. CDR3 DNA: TGTGCCAGCAGCTTACAGTACAATGAGCAGTTCTTC.

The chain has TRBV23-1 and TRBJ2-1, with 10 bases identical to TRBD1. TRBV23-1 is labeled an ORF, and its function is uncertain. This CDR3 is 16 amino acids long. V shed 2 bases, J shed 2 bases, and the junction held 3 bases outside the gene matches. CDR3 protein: CASSQPGTGAYNEQFF. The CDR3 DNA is TGCGCCAGCAGTCAACCCGGGACAGGGGCCTACAATGAGCAGTTCTTC.

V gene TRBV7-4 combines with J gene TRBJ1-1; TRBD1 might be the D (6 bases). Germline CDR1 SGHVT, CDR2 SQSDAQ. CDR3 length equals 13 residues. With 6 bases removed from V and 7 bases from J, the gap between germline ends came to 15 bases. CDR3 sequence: CASRYLAGDEAFF. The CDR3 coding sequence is TGTGCCAGCAGGTACCTTGCAGGGGATGAAGCTTTCTTT. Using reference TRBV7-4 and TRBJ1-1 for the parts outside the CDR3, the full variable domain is GAGVSQSPRYKVAKRGRDVALRCDSISGHVTLYWYRQTLGQGSEVLTYSQSDAQRDKSGRPSGRFSAERPERSVSTLKIQRTEQGDSAVYLCASRYLAGDEAFFGQGTRLTVV.

The CDR3 region has the DNA TGTGCCAGCAGTCCCCCCCGTACGGGGGGCATCACTGAAGCTTTCTTT. Protein: CASSPPRTGGITEAFF. This sequence joins TRBV27 and TRBJ1-1; possibly TRBD1 for D (6 bases). V was clipped by 5 bases and J by 4 bases, with 20 bases between them. This CDR3 contains 16 residues. The germline V gene encodes CDR1 MNHEY and CDR2 SMNVEV (reference sequence).

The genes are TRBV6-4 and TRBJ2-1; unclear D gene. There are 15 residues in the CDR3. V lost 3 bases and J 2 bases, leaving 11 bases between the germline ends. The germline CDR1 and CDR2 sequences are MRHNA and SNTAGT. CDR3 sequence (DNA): TGTGCCAGCAGTGAATCCCTAGGGCCCTACAATGAGCAGTTCTTC. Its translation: CASSESLGPYNEQFF.

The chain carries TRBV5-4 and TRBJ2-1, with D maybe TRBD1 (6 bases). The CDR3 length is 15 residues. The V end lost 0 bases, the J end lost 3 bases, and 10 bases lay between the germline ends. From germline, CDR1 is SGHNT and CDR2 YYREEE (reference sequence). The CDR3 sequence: CASSLARDNYNEQFF. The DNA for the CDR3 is TGTGCCAGCAGCTTGGCCAGGGACAACTACAATGAGCAGTTCTTC.

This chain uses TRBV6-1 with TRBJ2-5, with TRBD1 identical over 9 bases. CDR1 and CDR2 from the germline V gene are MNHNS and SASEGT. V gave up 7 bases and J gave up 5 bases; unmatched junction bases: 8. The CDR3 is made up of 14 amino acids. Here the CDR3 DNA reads TGTGCCAGCACCTTCACAGGGGGCAGGGAGACCCAGTACTTC. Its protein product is CASTFTGGRETQYF.

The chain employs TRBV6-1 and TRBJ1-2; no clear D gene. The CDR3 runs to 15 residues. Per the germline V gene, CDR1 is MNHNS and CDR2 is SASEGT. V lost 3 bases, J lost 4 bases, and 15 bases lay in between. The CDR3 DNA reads TGTGCCAGCAGTGAGAGGCAGTCAACGGTCTATGGCTACACCTTC. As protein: CASSERQSTVYGYTF.

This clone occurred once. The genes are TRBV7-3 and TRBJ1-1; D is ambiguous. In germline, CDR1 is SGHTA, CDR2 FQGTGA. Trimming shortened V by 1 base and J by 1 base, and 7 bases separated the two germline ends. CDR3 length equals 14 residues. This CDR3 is CASSLMGGNTEAFF. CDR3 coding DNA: TGTGCCAGCAGCTTAATGGGAGGGAACACTGAAGCTTTCTTT.

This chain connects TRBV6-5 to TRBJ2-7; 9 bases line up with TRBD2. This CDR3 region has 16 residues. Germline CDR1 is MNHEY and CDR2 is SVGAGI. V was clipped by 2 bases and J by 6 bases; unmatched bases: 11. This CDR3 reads CASSYIPPGLAGEQYF. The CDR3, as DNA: TGTGCCAGCAGTTACATCCCTCCGGGACTAGCAGGCGAGCAGTACTTC.

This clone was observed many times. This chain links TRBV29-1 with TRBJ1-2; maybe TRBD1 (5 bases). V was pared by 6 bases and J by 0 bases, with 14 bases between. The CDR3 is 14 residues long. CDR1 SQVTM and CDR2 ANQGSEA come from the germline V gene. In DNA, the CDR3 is TGCAGCGTAGCGGGACGCCTAACTAACTATGGCTACACCTTC. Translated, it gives CSVAGRLTNYGYTF.

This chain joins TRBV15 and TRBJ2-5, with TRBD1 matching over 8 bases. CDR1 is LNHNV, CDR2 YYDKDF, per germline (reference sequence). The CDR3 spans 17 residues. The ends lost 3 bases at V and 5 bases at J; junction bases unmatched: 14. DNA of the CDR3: TGTGCCACCAGCAGGATGGGCAGGGGGCGCTCGGAGGAGACCCAGTACTTC. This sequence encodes CATSRMGRGRSEETQYF.

The chain's CDR3 is CASALAGQNQPQHF. CDR3 nucleotide sequence: TGTGCCAGTGCATTAGCGGGACAGAATCAGCCCCAGCATTTT. This chain connects TRBV6-5 to TRBJ1-5; 7 bases align to TRBD1. The CDR3 extends over 14 amino acids. Germline assignment: CDR1 MNHEY and CDR2 SVGAGI. The trim removed 9 bases at V and 4 bases at J, leaving 9 bases unmatched.

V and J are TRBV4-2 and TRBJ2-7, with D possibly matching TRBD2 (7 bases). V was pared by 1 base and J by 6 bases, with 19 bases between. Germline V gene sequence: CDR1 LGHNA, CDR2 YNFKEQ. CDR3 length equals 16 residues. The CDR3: CASSQGLGGAGGEQYF. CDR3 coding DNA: TGTGCCAGCAGCCAAGGACTTGGGGGGGCTGGGGGCGAGCAGTACTTC.